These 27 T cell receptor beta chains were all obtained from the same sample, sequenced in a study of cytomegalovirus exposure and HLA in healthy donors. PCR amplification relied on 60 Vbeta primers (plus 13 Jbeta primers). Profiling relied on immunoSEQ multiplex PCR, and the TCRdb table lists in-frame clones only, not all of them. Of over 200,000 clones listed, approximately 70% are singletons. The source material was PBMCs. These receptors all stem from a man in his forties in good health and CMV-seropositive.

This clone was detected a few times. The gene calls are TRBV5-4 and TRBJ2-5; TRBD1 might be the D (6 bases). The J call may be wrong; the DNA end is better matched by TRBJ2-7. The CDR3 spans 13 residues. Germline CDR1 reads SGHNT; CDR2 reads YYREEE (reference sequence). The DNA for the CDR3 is TGTGCCAGCAGCTTCAGGGGATCCTACGAGCAGTACTTC. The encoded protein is CASSFRGSYEQYF.

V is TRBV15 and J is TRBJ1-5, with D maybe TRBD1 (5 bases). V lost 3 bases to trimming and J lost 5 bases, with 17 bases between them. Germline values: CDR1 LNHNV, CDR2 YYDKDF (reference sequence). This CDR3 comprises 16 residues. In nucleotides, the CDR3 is TGTGCCACCAGCAGGGAACGGTTCAGGGAGGATCAGCCCCAGCATTTT. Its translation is CATSRERFREDQPQHF. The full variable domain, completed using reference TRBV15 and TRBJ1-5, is DAMVIQNPRYQVTQFGKPVTLSCSQTLNHNVMYWYQQKSSQAPKLLFHYYDKDFNNEADTPDNFQSRRPNTSFCFLDIRSPGLGDTAMYLCATSRERFREDQPQHFGDGTRLSIL.

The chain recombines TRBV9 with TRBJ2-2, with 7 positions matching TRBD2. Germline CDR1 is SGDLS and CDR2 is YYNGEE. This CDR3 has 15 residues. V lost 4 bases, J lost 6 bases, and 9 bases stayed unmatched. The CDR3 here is CASSSRTSLAGELFF. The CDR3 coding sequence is TGTGCCAGCAGCTCCCGGACTAGTCTTGCCGGGGAGCTGTTTTTT.

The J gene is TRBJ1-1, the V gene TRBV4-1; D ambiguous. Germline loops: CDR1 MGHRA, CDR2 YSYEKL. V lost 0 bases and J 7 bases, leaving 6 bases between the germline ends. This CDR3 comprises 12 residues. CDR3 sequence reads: CASSQDGLEAFF. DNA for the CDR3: TGCGCCAGCAGCCAAGATGGCCTTGAAGCTTTCTTT.

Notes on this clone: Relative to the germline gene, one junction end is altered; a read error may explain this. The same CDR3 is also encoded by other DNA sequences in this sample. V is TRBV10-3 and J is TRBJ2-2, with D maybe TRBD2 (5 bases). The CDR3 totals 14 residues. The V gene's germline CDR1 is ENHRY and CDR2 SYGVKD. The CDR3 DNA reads TGTGCCATCAGCGAGTCAGGACTTCCCGGGGAGCTGTTTTTT. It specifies CAISESGLPGELFF.

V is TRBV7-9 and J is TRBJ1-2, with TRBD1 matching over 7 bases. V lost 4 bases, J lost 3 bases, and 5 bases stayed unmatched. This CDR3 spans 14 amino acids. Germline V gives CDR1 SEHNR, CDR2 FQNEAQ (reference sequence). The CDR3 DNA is TGTGCCAGCAGCTCTAGACAGGGCCACTATGGCTACACCTTC. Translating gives CASSSRQGHYGYTF.

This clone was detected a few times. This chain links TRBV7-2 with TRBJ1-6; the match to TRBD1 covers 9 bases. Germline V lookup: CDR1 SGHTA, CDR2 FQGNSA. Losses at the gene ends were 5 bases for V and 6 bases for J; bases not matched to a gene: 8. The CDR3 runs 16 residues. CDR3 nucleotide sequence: TGTGCCAGCAGCATACCGGGACAGGGAATTAATTCACCCCTCCACTTT. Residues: CASSIPGQGINSPLHF.

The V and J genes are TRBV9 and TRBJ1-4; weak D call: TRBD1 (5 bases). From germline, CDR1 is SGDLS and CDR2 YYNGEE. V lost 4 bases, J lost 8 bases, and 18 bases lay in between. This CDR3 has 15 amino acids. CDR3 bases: TGTGCCAGCAGCCCTAGGGGCGCCGGGCGGGAAAAACTGTTTTTT. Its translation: CASSPRGAGREKLFF.

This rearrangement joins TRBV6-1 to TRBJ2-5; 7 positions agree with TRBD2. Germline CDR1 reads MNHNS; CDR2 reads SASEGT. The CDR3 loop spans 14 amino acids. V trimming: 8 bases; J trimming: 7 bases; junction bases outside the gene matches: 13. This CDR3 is CASYLGGDRGTQYF. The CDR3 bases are TGTGCCAGCTACTTGGGGGGGGATCGGGGGACCCAGTACTTC.

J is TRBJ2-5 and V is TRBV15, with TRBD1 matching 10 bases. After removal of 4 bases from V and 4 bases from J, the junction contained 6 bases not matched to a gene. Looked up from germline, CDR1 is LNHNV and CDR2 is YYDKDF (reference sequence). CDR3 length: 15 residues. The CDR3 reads CATSTYWTGGETQYF. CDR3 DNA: TGTGCCACCAGCACCTACTGGACAGGGGGAGAGACCCAGTACTTC.

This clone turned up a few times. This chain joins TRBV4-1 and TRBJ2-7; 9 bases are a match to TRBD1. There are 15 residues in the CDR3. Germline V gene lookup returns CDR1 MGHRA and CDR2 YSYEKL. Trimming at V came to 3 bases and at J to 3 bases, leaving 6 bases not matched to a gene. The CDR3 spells CASSHTGGGSYEQYF. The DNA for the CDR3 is TGCGCCAGCAGCCATACAGGGGGCGGTAGCTACGAGCAGTACTTC.

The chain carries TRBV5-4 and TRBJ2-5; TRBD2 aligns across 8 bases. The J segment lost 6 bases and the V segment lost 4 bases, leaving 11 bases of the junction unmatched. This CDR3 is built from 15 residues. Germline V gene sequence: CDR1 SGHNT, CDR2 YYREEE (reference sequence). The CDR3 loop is CASSDGTSGYKTQYF. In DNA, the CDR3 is TGTGCCAGCAGCGACGGGACTAGTGGCTATAAGACCCAGTACTTC.

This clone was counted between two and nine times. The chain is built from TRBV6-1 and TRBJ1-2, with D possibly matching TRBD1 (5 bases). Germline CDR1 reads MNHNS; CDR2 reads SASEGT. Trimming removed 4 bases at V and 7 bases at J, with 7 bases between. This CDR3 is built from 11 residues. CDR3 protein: CASSAGGGYTF. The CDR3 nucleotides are TGTGCCAGCAGTGCGGGGGGTGGCTACACCTTC.

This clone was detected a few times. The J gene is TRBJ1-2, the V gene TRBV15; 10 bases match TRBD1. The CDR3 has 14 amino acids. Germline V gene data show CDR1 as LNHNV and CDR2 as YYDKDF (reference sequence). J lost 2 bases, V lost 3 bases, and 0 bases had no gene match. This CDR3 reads CATSRDRGNYGYTF. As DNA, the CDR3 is TGTGCCACCAGCAGGGACAGGGGGAACTATGGCTACACCTTC.

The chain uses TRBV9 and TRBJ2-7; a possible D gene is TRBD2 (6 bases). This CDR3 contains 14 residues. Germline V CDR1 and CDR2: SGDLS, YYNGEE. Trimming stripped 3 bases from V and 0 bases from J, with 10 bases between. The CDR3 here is CASSGGTYSYEQYF. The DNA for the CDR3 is TGTGCCAGCAGCGGCGGGACTTACTCCTACGAGCAGTACTTC.

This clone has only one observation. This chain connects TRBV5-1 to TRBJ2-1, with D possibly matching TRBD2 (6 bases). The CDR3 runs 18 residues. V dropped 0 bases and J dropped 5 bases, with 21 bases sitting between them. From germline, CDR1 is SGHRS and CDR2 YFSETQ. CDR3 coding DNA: TGCGCCAGCAGCTTGGGAGGGACTCAGGGTAATTCGAACAATGAGCAGTTCTTC. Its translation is CASSLGGTQGNSNNEQFF.

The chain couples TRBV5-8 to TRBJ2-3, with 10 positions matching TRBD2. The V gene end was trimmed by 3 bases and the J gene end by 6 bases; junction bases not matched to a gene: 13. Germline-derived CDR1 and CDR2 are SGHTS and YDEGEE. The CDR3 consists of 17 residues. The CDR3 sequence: CASSSIGLAERRDTQYF. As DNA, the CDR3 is TGTGCCAGCAGCTCTATCGGACTAGCGGAGAGAAGGGATACGCAGTATTTT. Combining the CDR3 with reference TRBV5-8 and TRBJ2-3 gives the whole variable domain EAGVTQSPTHLIKTRGQQATLRCSPISGHTSVYWYQQALGLGLQFLLWYDEGEERNRGNFPPRFSGRQFPNYSSELNVNALELEDSALYLCASSSIGLAERRDTQYFGPGTRLTVL.

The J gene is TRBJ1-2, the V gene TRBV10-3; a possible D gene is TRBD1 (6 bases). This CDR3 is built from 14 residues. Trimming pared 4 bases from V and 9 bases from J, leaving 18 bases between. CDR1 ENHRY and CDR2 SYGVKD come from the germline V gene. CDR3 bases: TGTGCCATCAGTGGACCCGGACAGCCTAGGCGCTACACCTTC. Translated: CAISGPGQPRRYTF.

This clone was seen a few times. DNA of the CDR3: TGTGCCAGCAGCCCAACTGACAGCCAGGGTACCTACGAGCAGTACTTC. This codes for CASSPTDSQGTYEQYF. The rearrangement links TRBV4-2 to TRBJ2-7; D is perhaps TRBD1 (5 bases). This CDR3 region has 16 residues. Looked up from germline, CDR1 is LGHNA and CDR2 is YNFKEQ. Between the trimmed V and J ends, which lost 4 bases and 2 bases, there was a span of 18 bases.

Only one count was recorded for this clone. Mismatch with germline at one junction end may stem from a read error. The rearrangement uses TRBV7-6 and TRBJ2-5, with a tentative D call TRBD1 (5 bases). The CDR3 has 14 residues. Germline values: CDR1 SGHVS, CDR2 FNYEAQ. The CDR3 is CASSLGPGQETRYF. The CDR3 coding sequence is TGTGCCAGCAGCTTAGGTCCAGGACAAGAGACCCGGTACTTC.

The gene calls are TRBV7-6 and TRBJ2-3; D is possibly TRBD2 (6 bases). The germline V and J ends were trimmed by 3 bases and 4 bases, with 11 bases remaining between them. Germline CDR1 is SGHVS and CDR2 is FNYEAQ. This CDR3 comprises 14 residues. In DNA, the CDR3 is TGTGCCAGCAGCTTCAGCCCGGGGGCAGATACGCAGTATTTT. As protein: CASSFSPGADTQYF.

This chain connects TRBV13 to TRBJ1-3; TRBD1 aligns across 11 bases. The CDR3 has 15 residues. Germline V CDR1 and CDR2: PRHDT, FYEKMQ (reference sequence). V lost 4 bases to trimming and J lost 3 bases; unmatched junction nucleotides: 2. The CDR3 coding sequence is TGTGCCAGCAGCTGGGGACAGGGGGTTGGAAACACCATATATTTT. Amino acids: CASSWGQGVGNTIYF.

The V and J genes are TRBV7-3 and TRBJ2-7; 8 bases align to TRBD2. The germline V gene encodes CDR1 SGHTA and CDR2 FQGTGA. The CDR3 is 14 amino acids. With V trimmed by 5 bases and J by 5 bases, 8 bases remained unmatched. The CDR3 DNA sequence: TGTGCCAGCAGCATAAGCGGGGGTGGCGACGAGCAGTACTTC. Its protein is CASSISGGGDEQYF.

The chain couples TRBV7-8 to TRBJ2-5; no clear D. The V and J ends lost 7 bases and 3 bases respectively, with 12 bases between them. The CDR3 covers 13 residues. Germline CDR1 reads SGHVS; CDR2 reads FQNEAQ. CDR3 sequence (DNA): TGTGCCAGCACCGTAGATCCTGAAGAGACCCAGTACTTC. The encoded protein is CASTVDPEETQYF.

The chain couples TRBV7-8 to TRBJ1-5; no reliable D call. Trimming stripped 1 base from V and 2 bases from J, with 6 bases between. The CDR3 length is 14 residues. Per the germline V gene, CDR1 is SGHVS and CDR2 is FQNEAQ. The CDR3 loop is CASSLGPGNQPQHF. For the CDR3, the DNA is TGTGCCAGCAGCTTAGGTCCCGGCAATCAGCCCCAGCATTTT.

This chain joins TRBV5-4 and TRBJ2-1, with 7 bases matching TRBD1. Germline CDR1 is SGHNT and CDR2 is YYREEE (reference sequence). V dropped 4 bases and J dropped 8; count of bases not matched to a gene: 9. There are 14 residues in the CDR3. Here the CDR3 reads CASSPSQGQDEQFF. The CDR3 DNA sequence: TGTGCCAGCAGCCCCTCACAGGGGCAAGATGAGCAGTTCTTC.

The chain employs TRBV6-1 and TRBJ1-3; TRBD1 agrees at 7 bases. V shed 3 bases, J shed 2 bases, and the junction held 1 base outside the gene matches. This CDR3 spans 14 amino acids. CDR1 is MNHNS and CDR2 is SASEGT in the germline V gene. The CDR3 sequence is CASSDGTAGNTIYF. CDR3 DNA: TGTGCCAGCAGTGACGGGACAGCTGGAAACACCATATATTTT.